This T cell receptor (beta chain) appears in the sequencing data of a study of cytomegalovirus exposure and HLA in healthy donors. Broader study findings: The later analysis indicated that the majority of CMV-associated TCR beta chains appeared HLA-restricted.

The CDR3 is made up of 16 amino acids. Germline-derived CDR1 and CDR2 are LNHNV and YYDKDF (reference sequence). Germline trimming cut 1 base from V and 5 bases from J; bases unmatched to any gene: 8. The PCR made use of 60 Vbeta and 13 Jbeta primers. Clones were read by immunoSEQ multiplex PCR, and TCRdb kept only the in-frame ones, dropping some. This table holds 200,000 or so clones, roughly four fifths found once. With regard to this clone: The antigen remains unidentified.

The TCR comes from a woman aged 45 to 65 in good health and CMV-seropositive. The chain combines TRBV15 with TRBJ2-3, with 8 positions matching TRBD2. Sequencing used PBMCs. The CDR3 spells CATSRGHGGAVDTQYF. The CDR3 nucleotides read TGTGCCACCAGCAGAGGTCACGGGGGGGCCGTAGATACGCAGTATTTT.